This section outlines one T cell receptor (beta chain) sequence together with its context. Its cognate antigen is unknown. After removal of 6 bases from V and 7 bases from J, the junction contained 6 bases not matched to a gene. This CDR3 contains 13 residues. CDR1 MNHEY and CDR2 SMNVEV come from the germline V gene (reference sequence). Unexposed donor CD4+ T cells date from 2011-2018, before the COVID-19 pandemic. After roughly ten days of culture, CD4+ T cells were isolated. Data came from immunoSEQ multiplex PCR; TCRdb stores just in-frame clones and leaves some out. This table has about 19,000 clones, 77% appearing once. This record belongs to a study of CD4 T cells in relation to SARS-CoV-2 and coronaviruses. Study in general: The negative reference was HIV-1 Nef peptide pool or peptide-free culture.

The receptor's source is a human donor in good health. J is TRBJ1-2 and V is TRBV27; 9 bases fit TRBD1. Sequences were obtained from CD4+ T cells from PBMCs, cultured in vitro. CDR3 nucleotides: TGTGCCAGCAGGGGGACAGGGTTTCTTGGCTACACCTTC. This encodes CASRGTGFLGYTF.